This T cell receptor (beta chain) was obtained from a study of Ad26.COV2.S vaccination and SARS-CoV-2 variants. For the study at large: Enrolled in COV1001, the donor was in the Ad26.COV2.S trial arm, which received the vaccine. Ad26.COV2.S given intramuscularly, once or twice 56 days apart. Overall study results and limits: People given the vaccine had a wider spike-specific TCR breadth than placebo recipients did.

Points on this clone: Its specificity is not known.

The CDR3 spans 16 residues. V trimming: 3 bases; J trimming: 3 bases; junction bases outside the gene matches: 9. The germline V gene has CDR1 SGHRS and CDR2 YFSETQ. Repertoires were generated with immunoSEQ multiplex PCR, while TCRdb's copy carries only in-frame clones and drops some. Found here are some 340,000 clones, about 86% of them singletons; the top ten hold around 2%. Treatment in this sample: over 15 received Ad26.COV2.S at low or high dose, single or two shots; 5 received placebo; per-sample allocation not given. The samples were gathered on day 63 after the first injection of vaccine or placebo. An Ad26 vector that expressed Wuhan-strain SARS-CoV-2 spike constituted the vaccine.

The chain uses TRBV5-1 and TRBJ1-2, with 9 bases that match TRBD1. This clonotype was sampled from a person between 18 and 59 years old who received the Ad26.COV2.S COVID-19 vaccine or a placebo. Sequenced material: peripheral blood, taken in a trial of Ad26.COV2.S vaccine versus placebo. The CDR3 DNA follows: TGCGCCAGCAGCTCGAATACAGGGGGCTGGGACTATGGCTACACCTTC. Protein sequence: CASSSNTGGWDYGYTF.